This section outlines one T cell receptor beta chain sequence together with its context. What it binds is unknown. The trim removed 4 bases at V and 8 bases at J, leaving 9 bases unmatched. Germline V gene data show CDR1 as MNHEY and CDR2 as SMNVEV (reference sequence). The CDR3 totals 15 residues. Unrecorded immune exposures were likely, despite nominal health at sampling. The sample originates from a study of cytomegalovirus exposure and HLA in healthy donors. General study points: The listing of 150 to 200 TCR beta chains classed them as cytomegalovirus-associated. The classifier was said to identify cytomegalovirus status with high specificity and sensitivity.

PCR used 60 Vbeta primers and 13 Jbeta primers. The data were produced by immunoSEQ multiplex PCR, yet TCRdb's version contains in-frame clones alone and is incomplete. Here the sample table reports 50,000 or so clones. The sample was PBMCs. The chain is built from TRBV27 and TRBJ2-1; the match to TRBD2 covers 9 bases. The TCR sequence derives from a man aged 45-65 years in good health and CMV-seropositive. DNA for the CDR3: TGTGCCAGCAGTTCGCCGGGACTAGCTGCCCATGAGCAGTTCTTC. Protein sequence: CASSSPGLAAHEQFF.